The 3 T cell receptor beta chains reported below all come from one sample, sequenced in a study of shared clonotypes between healthy human individuals. Generated by immunoSEQ multiplex PCR, the TCRdb table keeps only in-frame clones and is missing some. The sample carries 75,000 to 100,000 clones, around 47% recorded once. Sequencing input: PBMCs. The origin of the receptors is a middle-aged woman in good health. Some clones in this sample may be carry-over from other donors' samples.

This chain joins TRBV30 and TRBJ2-7; 9 nucleotides align to TRBD2. Germline CDR1 and CDR2: GTSNPN and SVGIG (reference sequence). CDR3 length: 13 amino acids. J lost 2 bases, V lost 5 bases, and 4 bases had no gene match. The CDR3 spells CAWATSGPYEQYF. The CDR3 nucleotides read TGTGCCTGGGCTACTAGCGGGCCCTACGAGCAGTACTTC.

The chain uses TRBV9 and TRBJ2-1; 7 bases line up with TRBD2. J was trimmed by 7 bases and V by 4 bases; bases with no gene match: 11. The CDR3 spans 15 residues. Germline loops: CDR1 SGDLS, CDR2 YYNGEE. The CDR3 coding sequence is TGTGCCAGCAGCCCGCGGGAGCTGCTTTGGAATGAGCAGTTCTTC. This codes for CASSPRELLWNEQFF.

This clone showed up many times. V and J are TRBV19 and TRBJ2-6; a possible D gene is TRBD1 (6 bases). V lost 5 bases to trimming and J lost 2 bases, with 13 bases between them. In germline, CDR1 is LNHDA, CDR2 SQIVND (reference sequence). CDR3 size: 16 residues. The DNA of the CDR3 is TGTGCCAGTAGTCGCGAACAGGGTACTGGGGCCAACGTCCTGACTTTC. It codes for CASSREQGTGANVLTF.